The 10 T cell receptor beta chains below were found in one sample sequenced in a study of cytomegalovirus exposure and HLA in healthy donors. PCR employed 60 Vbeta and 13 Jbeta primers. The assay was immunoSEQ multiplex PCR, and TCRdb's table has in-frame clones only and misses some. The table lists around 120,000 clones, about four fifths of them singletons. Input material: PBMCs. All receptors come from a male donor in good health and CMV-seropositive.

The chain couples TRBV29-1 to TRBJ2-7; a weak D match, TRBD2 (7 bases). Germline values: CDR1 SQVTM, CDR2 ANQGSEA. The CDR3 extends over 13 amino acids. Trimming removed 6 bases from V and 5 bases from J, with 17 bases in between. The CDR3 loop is CSVGGAGSNEQYF. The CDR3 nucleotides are TGCAGCGTGGGGGGGGCAGGGTCCAACGAGCAGTACTTC.

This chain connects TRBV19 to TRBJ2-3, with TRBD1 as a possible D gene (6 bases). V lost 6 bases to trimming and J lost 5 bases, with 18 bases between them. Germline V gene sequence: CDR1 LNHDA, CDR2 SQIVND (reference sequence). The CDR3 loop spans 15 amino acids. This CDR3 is CASSSAGTYQDTQYF. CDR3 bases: TGTGCCAGTAGCTCCGCCGGGACATATCAAGATACGCAGTATTTT.

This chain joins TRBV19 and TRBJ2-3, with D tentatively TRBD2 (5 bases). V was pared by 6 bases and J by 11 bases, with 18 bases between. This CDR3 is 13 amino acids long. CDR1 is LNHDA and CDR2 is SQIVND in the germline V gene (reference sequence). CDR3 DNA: TGTGCCAGTAGCCACCTACGGGAACCCAGGCAGTATTTT. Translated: CASSHLREPRQYF.

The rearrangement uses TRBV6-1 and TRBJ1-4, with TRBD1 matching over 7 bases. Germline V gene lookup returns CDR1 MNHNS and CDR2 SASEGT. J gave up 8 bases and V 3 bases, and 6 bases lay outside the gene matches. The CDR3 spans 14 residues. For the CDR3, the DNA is TGTGCCAGCAGTGAGAACAGGGGAAGCGAAAAACTGTTTTTT. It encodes CASSENRGSEKLFF.

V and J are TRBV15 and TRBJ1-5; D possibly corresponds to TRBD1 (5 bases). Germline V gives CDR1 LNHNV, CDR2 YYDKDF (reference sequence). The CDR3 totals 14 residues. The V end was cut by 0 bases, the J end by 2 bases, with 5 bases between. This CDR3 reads CATSRDRGNQPQHF. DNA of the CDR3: TGTGCCACCAGCAGAGACAGGGGCAATCAGCCCCAGCATTTT.

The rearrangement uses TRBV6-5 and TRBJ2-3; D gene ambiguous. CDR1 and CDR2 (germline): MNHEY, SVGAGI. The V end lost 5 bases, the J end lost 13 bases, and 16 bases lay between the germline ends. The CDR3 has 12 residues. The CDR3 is CASSATLREEYF. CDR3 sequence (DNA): TGTGCCAGCAGTGCCACTCTACGTGAAGAGTATTTT.

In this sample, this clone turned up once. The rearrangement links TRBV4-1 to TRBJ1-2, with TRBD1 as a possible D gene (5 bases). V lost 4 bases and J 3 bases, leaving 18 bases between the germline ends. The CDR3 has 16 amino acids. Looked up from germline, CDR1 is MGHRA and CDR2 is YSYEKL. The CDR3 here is CASSRITGREDYGYTF. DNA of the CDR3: TGCGCCAGCAGCCGCATTACCGGCAGGGAGGACTATGGCTACACCTTC.

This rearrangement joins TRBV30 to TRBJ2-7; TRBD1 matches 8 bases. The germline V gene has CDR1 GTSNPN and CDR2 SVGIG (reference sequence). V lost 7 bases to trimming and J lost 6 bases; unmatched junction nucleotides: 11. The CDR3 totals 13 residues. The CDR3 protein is CALDRGSDSEQYF. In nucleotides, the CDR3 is TGTGCCTTAGACAGGGGCTCGGATAGCGAGCAGTACTTC.

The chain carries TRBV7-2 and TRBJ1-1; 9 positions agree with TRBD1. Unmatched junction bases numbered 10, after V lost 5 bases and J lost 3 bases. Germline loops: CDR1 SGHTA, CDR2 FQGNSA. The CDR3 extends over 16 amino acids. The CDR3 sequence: CASSPRTGEGDTEAFF. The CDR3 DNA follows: TGTGCCAGCAGCCCAAGGACAGGGGAAGGCGACACTGAAGCTTTCTTT.

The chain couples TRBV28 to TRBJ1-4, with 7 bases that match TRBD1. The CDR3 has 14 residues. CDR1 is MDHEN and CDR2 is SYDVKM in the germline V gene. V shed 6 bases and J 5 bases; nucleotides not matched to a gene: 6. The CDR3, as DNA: TGTGCCAGCAGACGCCGGGACAGAAATGAAAAACTGTTTTTT. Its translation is CASRRRDRNEKLFF.